This T cell receptor beta chain was documented in a study of cytomegalovirus exposure and HLA in healthy donors. Study findings and constraints: A few CMV-associated chains were confirmed in vitro to be specific for CMV antigens. Many donors carried some public TCRs, although rarity characterized most TCR sequences.

Germline-derived CDR1 and CDR2 are WSHSY and SAAADI. CDR3 length: 17 residues. Germline trimming cut 0 bases from V and 2 bases from J; bases unmatched to any gene: 7. Worth noting for this clone: What it binds is not known.

Assay: immunoSEQ multiplex PCR; the TCRdb copy retains only in-frame clones and omits some. The sample holds roughly 150,000 clones, roughly 79% seen once. The sequence was collected from a man aged 25-45 years in good health and CMV-seropositive. The rearrangement uses TRBV10-2 and TRBJ2-3, with 8 nucleotides matching TRBD2. Material: PBMCs. The CDR3 reads CASSESLAGGATDTQYF. The CDR3 DNA reads TGCGCCAGCAGTGAGTCTTTGGCGGGGGGCGCCACAGATACGCAGTATTTT.